This entry lists 11 T cell receptor beta chains sequenced from one sample in a study of blood T cells in healthy people across ages. Primed by a sample-barcoded 5' primer and a J-beta primer mix, a second PCR proceeded for roughly 6 to 12 cycles. Each CDR3 protein gets one entry after TCRdb re-called the 5' RACE reads with MiXCR. The repertoire includes approximately 800,000 distinct CDR3 sequences, around 34% of them detected once, and 10% to 15% sits in the top ten. The sample consisted of blood. These receptors all stem from a man between 18 and 29 years old in good health.

This clonotype was observed a few times. The rearrangement joins TRBV20-1 to TRBJ1-6, with a tentative D call TRBD1 (5 bases). CDR1 and CDR2 from the germline V gene are DFQATT and SNEGSKA (reference sequence). The V and J ends lost 8 bases and 8 bases respectively, with 16 bases between them. There are 13 residues in the CDR3. This chain's CDR3 is CSSPGTQDSPLHF. DNA for the CDR3: TGCAGTTCTCCCGGGACCCAAGATTCACCCCTCCACTTT.

The chain uses TRBV6-2 or TRBV6-3 and TRBJ2-2; TRBD2 matches at 10 bases. The V and J ends lost 7 bases and 3 bases, in that order; junction bases with no gene match: 8. The CDR3 extends over 16 amino acids. Germline lookup yields CDR1 MNHEY and CDR2 SVGEGT. CDR3 DNA sequence: TGTGCCAGCACTTTAACTAGCGGGGTGGACACCGGGGAGCTGTTTTTT. Protein: CASTLTSGVDTGELFF.

The chain has TRBV12-3 or TRBV12-4 and TRBJ1-6, with 7 bases that match TRBD1. CDR3 length: 14 amino acids. V trimming: 5 bases; J trimming: 7 bases; junction bases outside the gene matches: 5. Written as DNA, the CDR3 is TGTGCCAGCAGTGTTGCGGGACAGAATTCACCCCTCCACTTT. Translating it yields CASSVAGQNSPLHF.

The V gene is TRBV12-3 or TRBV12-4, the J gene TRBJ1-1; no clear D gene. This CDR3 comprises 14 residues. V was cut by 3 bases and J by 3 bases, with 11 bases left in between. In DNA, the CDR3 is TGTGCCAGCAGTTTTATCGGGGTTGACACTGAAGCTTTCTTT. This codes for CASSFIGVDTEAFF.

The gene calls are TRBV7-2 and TRBJ1-1; D gene unclear. V lost 4 bases to trimming and J lost 8 bases, with 8 bases between them. The CDR3 is 11 residues long. CDR1 and CDR2 from the germline V gene are SGHTA and FQGNSA. CDR3 nucleotides: TGTGCCAGCAGCTATGGACCCGAAGCTTTCTTT. Amino acids: CASSYGPEAFF.

Ten or more counts support this clonotype. J is TRBJ2-7 and V is TRBV7-2; D is perhaps TRBD1 (5 bases). CDR3 length equals 14 residues. Trimming stripped 3 bases from V and 0 bases from J, with 9 bases between. The germline V gene encodes CDR1 SGHTA and CDR2 FQGNSA. The CDR3 region is CASSLDTFSYEQYF. The CDR3 coding sequence is TGTGCCAGCAGCTTGGACACGTTCTCCTACGAGCAGTACTTC.

Only a few counts were recorded for this clonotype. V is TRBV6-1 and J is TRBJ2-7, with 7 nucleotides matching TRBD1. The junction had 11 bases not matched to a gene; V was cut back by 4 bases and J by 2 bases. The germline CDR1 and CDR2 sequences are MNHNS and SASEGT. The CDR3 sequence is 16 residues long. This CDR3 reads CASSVRLGTAPYEQYF. CDR3 DNA sequence: TGTGCCAGCAGTGTAAGACTCGGGACAGCCCCCTACGAGCAGTACTTC.

This clonotype was counted between two and nine times. The CDR3 spells CSARSRSTDTQYF. The CDR3 DNA reads TGCAGTGCTAGAAGCAGGAGCACAGATACGCAGTATTTT. V usage is TRBV20-1 and J usage is TRBJ2-3, with no clear D. The ends were cut back, 2 bases at V and 0 bases at J, with 6 bases in the middle. The CDR3 consists of 13 residues. Germline values: CDR1 DFQATT, CDR2 SNEGSKA (reference sequence).

The chain couples TRBV4-1 to TRBJ2-1, with D maybe TRBD1 (5 bases). V dropped 0 bases and J dropped 2 bases, with 14 bases sitting between them. Germline loops: CDR1 MGHRA, CDR2 YSYEKL. The CDR3 loop spans 17 amino acids. CDR3 coding DNA: TGCGCCAGCAGCCAAGATTCTTCGACAGATACCTACAATGAGCAGTTCTTC. Protein product: CASSQDSSTDTYNEQFF.

This clonotype showed up just a few times. The chain links TRBV7-2 to TRBJ2-3, with 8 bases fitting TRBD2. This CDR3 has 16 residues. Germline assignment: CDR1 SGHTA and CDR2 FQGNSA. V shed 2 bases, J shed 2 bases, and the junction held 6 bases outside the gene matches. Here the CDR3 reads CASSLLAGPYTDTQYF. The CDR3 DNA is TGTGCCAGCAGCTTACTAGCGGGTCCCTACACAGATACGCAGTATTTT.

This clonotype was observed at least ten times. The chain links TRBV4-3 to TRBJ2-7; D may be TRBD2 (5 bases). The ends were cut back, 4 bases at V and 5 bases at J, with 15 bases in the middle. The V gene's germline CDR1 is LGHNA and CDR2 YSLEER. The CDR3 length is 14 residues. The chain's CDR3 is CASSPSLEGDEQYF. The CDR3 bases are TGCGCCAGCAGCCCTTCTTTAGAGGGCGACGAGCAGTACTTC.